The source of this T cell receptor beta chain is a study of graft-versus-host responses after intestinal transplantation. Study summary: The recipients all started with anti-thymocyte globulin induction and then took tacrolimus and steroids for 3 to 4 years. Broader study findings: Individuals who had graft-donor T cell macrochimerism had allografts that showed high graft-versus-host to host-versus-graft clonal ratios. The highest levels of circulating GvH clones went along with early declines in HvG clones after transplant.

The length of the CDR3 is 12 residues. Germline values: CDR1 MDHEN, CDR2 SYDVKM. The V end was cut by 3 bases, the J end by 6 bases, with 5 bases between. Only in-frame clones appear in the TCRdb table, and some are missing; sequencing was by immunoSEQ multiplex PCR. The data hold about 27,000 clones, with around 94% observed a single time. A word on this clone: The antigen remains unidentified.

The sequence derives from a human patient who received an intestinal transplant, so some T cells may come from the graft donor. The sequences come from PBMCs, collected approximately 30 days after intestinal transplant. This rearrangement joins TRBV28 to TRBJ2-2; either TRBD1 or TRBD2 may supply D (5 bases each). Written as DNA, the CDR3 is TGTGCCAGCAGTTTGGGGGCCGGGGAGCTGTTTTTT. It yields the protein CASSLGAGELFF.